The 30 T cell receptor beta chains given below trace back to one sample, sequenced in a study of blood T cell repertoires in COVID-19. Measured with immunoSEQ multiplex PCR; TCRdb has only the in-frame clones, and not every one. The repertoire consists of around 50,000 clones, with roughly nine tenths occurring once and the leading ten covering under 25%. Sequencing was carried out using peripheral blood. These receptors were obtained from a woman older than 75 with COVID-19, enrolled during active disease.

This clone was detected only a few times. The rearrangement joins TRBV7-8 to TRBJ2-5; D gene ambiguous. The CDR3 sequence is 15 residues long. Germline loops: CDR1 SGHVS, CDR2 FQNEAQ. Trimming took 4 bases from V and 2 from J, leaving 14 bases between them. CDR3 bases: TGTGCCAGCAGCTCGAACCTCGGGTTTCAAGAGACCCAGTACTTC. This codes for CASSSNLGFQETQYF.

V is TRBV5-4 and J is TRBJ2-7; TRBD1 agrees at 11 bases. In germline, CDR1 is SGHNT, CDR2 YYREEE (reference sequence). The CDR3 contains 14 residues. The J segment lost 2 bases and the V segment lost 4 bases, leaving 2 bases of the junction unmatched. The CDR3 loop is CASSQGQGAYEQYF. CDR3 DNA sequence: TGTGCCAGCAGCCAGGGACAGGGGGCCTACGAGCAGTACTTC.

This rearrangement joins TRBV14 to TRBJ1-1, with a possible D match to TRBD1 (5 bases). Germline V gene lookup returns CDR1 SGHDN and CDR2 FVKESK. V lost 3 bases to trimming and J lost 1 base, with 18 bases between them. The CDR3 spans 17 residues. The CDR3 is CASSHILRAIGNTEAFF. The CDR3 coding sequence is TGTGCCAGCAGCCATATTCTCAGGGCAATAGGGAACACTGAAGCTTTCTTT.

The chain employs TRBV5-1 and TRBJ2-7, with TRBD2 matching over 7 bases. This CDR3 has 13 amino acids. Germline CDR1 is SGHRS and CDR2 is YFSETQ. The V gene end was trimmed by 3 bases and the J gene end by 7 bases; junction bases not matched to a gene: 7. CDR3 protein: CASSWGGSAEQYF. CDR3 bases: TGCGCCAGCAGCTGGGGAGGGTCGGCAGAGCAGTACTTC.

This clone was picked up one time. The CDR3 spells CASSFGQGTEAFF. The CDR3 DNA reads TGTGCCAGCAGTTTCGGACAGGGCACTGAAGCTTTCTTT. The chain couples TRBV6-4 to TRBJ1-1; TRBD1 matches at 8 bases. Germline lookup yields CDR1 MRHNA and CDR2 SNTAGT. The CDR3 runs to 13 residues. V shed 5 bases, J shed 4 bases, and the junction held 3 bases outside the gene matches.

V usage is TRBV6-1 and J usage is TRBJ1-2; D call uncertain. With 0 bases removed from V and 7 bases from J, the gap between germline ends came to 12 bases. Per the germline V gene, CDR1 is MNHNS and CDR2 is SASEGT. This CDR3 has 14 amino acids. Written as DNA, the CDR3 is TGTGCCAGCAGTGAAGCGCGAGGGAGTATTGGCTACACCTTC. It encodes CASSEARGSIGYTF.

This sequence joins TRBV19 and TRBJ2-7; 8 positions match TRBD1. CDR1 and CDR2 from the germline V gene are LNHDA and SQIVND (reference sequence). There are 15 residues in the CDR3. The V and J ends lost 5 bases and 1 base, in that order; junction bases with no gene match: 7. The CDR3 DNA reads TGTGCCAGTAGTGCCCAGGGGACAGGATCCTACGAGCAGTACTTC. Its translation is CASSAQGTGSYEQYF.

CDR3 residues: CASRRQGGNAGELFF. The CDR3 DNA reads TGTGCCAGCAGACGGCAGGGGGGAAATGCCGGGGAGCTGTTTTTT. V usage is TRBV2 and J usage is TRBJ2-2; D might be TRBD1 (7 bases). The V gene's germline CDR1 is SNHLY and CDR2 FYNNEI. This CDR3 contains 15 residues. The V end lost 6 bases, the J end lost 6 bases, and 17 bases lay between the germline ends.

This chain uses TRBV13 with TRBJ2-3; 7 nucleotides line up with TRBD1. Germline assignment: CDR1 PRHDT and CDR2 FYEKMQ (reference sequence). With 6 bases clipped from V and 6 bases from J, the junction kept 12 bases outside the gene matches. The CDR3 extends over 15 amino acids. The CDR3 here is CASRTGTVRMDTQYF. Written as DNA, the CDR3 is TGTGCCAGCAGAACCGGGACAGTGAGAATGGATACGCAGTATTTT.

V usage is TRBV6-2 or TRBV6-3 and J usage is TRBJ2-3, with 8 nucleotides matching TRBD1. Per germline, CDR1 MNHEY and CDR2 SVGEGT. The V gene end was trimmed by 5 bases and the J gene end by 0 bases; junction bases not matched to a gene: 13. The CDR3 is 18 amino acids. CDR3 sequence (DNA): TGTGCCAGCAGTACACAGGGGGTATTAGGGTCTAGCACAGATACGCAGTATTTT. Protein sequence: CASSTQGVLGSSTDTQYF.

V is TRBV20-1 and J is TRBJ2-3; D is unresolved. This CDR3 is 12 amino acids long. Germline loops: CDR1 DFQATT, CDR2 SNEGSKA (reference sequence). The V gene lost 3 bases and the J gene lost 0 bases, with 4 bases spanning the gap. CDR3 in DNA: TGCAGTGCTAGTGCTAGCACAGATACGCAGTATTTT. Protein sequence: CSASASTDTQYF.

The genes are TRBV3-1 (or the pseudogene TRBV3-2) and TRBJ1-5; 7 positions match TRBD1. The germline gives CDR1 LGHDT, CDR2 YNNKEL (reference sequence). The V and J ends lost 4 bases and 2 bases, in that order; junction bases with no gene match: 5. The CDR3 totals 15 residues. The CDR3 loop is CASSLGQARNQPQHF. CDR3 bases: TGTGCCAGCAGCCTAGGACAGGCCCGCAATCAGCCCCAGCATTTT.

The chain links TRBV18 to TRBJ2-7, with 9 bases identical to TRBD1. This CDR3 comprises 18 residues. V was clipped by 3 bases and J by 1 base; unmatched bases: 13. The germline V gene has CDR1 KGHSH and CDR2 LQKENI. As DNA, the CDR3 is TGTGCCAGCTCACCCCTATCCCCTGCTGGACAGGGGTCCTACGAGCAGTACTTC. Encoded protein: CASSPLSPAGQGSYEQYF.

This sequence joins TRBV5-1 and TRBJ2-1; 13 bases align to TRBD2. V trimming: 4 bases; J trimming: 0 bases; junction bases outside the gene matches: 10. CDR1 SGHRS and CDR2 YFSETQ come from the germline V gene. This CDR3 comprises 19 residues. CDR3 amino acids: CASSIRTSGGSSSYNEQFF. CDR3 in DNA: TGCGCCAGCAGCATTCGGACTAGCGGGGGATCGAGCTCCTACAATGAGCAGTTCTTC.

As DNA, the CDR3 is TGTGCCAGCAGCTCCGGACAGAGTTACACTGAAGCTTTCTTT. Translation gives CASSSGQSYTEAFF. The gene calls are TRBV7-9 and TRBJ1-1; possible D gene TRBD1, 6 bases. This CDR3 contains 14 residues. CDR1 is SEHNR and CDR2 is FQNEAQ in the germline V gene (reference sequence). With 4 bases removed from V and 3 bases from J, the gap between germline ends came to 12 bases.

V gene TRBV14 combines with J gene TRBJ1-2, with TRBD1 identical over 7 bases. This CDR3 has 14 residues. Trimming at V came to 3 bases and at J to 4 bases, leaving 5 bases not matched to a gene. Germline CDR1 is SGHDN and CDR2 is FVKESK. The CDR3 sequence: CASSHAGQVYGYTF. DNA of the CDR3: TGTGCCAGCAGCCACGCAGGACAGGTCTATGGCTACACCTTC.

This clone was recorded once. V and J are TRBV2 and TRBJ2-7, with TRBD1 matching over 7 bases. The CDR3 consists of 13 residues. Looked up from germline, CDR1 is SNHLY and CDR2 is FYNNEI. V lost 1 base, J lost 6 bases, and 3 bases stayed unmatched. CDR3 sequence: CASSEEGAFEQYF. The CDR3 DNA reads TGTGCCAGCAGTGAAGAGGGGGCCTTCGAGCAGTACTTC.

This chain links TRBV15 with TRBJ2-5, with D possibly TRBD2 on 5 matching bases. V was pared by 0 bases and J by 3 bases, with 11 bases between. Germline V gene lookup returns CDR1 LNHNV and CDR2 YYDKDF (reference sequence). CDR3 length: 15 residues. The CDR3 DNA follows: TGTGCCACCAGCAGAGATCCCGGGCGGGAAGAGACCCAGTACTTC. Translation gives CATSRDPGREETQYF.

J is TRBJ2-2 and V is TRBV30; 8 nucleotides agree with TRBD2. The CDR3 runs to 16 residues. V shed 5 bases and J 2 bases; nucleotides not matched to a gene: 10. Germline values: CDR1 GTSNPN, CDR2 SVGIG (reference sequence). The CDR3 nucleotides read TGTGCCTGGGTGACCTCGGGACTAGTAAACACCGGGGAGCTGTTTTTT. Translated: CAWVTSGLVNTGELFF.

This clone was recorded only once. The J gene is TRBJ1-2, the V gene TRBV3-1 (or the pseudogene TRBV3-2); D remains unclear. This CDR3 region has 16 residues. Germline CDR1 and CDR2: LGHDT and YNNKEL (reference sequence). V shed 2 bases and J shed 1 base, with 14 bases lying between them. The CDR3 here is CASSQQPGANNYGYTF. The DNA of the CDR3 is TGTGCCAGCAGCCAACAACCGGGAGCAAATAACTATGGCTACACCTTC.

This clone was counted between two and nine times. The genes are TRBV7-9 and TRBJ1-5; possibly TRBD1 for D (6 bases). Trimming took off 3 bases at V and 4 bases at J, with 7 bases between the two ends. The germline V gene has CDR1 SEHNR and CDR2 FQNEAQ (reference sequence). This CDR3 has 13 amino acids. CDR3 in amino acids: CASSFGQNQPQHF. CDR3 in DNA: TGTGCCAGCAGCTTTGGACAGAATCAGCCCCAGCATTTT.

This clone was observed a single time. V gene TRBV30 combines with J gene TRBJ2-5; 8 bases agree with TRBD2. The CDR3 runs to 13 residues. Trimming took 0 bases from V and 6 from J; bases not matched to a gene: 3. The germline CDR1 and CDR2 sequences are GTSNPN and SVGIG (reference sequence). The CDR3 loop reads CAWSVGTRKTQYF. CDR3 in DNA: TGTGCCTGGAGTGTAGGGACTAGAAAGACCCAGTACTTC.

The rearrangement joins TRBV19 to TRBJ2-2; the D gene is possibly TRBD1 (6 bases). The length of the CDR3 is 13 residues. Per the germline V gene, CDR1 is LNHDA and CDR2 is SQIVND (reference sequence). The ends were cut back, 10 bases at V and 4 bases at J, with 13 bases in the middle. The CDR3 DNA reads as TGTGCCAAGAACAGGGCAGGCACCGGGGAGCTGTTTTTT. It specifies CAKNRAGTGELFF.

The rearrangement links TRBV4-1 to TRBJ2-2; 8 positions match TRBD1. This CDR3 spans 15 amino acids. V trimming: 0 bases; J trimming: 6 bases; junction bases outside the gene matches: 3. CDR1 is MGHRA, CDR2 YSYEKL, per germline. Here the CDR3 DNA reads TGCGCCAGCAGCCAAGAGCCGACAGGGGCCGGGGAGCTGTTTTTT. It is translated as CASSQEPTGAGELFF.

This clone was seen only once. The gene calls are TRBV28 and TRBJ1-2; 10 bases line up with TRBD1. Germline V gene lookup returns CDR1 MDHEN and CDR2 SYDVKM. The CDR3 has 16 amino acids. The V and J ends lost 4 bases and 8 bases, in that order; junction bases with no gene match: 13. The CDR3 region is CASSSTGQGFEGGYTF. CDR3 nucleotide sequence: TGTGCCAGCAGTTCGACGGGACAGGGGTTTGAAGGGGGCTACACCTTC.

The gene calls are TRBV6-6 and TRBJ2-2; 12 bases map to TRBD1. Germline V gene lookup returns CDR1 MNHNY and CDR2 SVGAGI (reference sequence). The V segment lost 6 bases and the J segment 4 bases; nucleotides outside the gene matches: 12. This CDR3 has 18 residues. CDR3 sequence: CASRRIIGTGGGTGELFF. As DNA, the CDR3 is TGTGCCAGCAGGCGAATCATCGGGACAGGGGGCGGCACCGGGGAGCTGTTTTTT.

Here the CDR3 DNA reads TGTGCCAGCAGCGTAGAAGGAGGGGCCTACGAGCAGTACTTC. Protein: CASSVEGGAYEQYF. The chain links TRBV9 to TRBJ2-7; D may be TRBD2 (6 bases). Looked up from germline, CDR1 is SGDLS and CDR2 is YYNGEE. Trimming removed 0 bases from V and 2 bases from J, with 9 bases in between. The CDR3 loop spans 14 amino acids.

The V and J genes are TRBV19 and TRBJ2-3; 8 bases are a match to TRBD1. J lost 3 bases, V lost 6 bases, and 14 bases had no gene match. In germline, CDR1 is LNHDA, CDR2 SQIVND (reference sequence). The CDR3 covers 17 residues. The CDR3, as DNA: TGTGCCAGTAGCACCGACAGACAGGGGTTCCGAACAGATACGCAGTATTTT. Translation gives CASSTDRQGFRTDTQYF.

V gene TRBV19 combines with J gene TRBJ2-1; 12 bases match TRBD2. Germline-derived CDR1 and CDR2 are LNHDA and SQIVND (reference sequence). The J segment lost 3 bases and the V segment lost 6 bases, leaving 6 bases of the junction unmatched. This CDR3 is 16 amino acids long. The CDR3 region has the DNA TGTGCCAGTAGGACTACTAGCGGGGGGTTCTACAATGAGCAGTTCTTC. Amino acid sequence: CASRTTSGGFYNEQFF.

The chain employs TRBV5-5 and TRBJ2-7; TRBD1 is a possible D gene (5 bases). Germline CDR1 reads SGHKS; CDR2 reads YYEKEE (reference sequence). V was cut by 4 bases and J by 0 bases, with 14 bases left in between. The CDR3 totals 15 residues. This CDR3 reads CASSLVSGLSYEQYF. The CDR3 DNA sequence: TGTGCCAGCAGCCTGGTTTCAGGGCTCTCCTACGAGCAGTACTTC.